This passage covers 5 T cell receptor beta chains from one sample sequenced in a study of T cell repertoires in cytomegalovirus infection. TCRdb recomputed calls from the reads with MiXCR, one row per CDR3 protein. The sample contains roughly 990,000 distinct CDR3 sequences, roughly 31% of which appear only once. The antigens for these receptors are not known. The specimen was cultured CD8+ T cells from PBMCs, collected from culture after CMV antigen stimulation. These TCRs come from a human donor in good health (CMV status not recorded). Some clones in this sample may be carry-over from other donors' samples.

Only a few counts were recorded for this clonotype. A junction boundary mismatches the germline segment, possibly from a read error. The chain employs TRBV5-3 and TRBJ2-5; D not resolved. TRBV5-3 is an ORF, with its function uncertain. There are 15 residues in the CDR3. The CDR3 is CASSFWGKGQETQYF. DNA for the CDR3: TGTGCCAGCAGCTTTTGGGGAAAGGGCCAAGAGACCCAGTACTTC.

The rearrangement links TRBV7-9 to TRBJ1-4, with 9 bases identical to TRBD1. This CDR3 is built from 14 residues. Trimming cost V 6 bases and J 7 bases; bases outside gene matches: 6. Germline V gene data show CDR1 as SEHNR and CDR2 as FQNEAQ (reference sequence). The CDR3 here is CASSQQGALEKLFF. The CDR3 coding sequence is TGTGCCAGCAGTCAACAGGGGGCGCTTGAAAAACTGTTTTTT.

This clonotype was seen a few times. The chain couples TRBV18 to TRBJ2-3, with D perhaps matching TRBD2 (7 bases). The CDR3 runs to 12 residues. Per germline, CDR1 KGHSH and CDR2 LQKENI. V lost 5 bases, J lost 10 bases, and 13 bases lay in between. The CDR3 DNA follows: TGTGCCAGCTCAGACGGGGGGCTGGCGCAGTATTTT. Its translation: CASSDGGLAQYF.

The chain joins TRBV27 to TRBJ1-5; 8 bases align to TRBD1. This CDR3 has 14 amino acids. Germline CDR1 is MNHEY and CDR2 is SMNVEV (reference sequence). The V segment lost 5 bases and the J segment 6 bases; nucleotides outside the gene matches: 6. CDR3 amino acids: CASSPGQEGQPQHF. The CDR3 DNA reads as TGTGCCAGCAGTCCGGGACAGGAAGGTCAGCCCCAGCATTTT.

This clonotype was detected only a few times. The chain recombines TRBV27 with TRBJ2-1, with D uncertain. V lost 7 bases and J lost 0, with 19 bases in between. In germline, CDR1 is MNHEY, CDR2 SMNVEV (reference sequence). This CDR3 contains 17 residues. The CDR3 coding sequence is TGTGCCAGCAAGGGCGGACCCGCCTTTAGCTCCTACAATGAGCAGTTCTTC. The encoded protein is CASKGGPAFSSYNEQFF.